Below are 10 T cell receptor beta chains sequenced from a single sample in a study of blood T cells in healthy people across ages. Then a second PCR, running about 6 to 12 cycles, was carried out with a sample-barcoded 5' primer and a J-beta primer mix. MiXCR, run by TCRdb on the 5' RACE reads, gives a single entry per CDR3 protein. The repertoire holds more than 800,000 distinct CDR3 sequences, with under 30% as singletons. Sequenced sample: blood. These receptors were obtained from a woman older than 75 in good health.

This clonotype was seen a few times. CDR3 sequence reads: CASSEAMGKGNEQFF. DNA for the CDR3: TGTGCCAGCAGTGAAGCGATGGGGAAGGGCAATGAGCAGTTCTTC. This chain connects TRBV6-1 to TRBJ2-1; D ambiguous. V lost 0 bases, J lost 6 bases, and 12 bases lay in between. The CDR3 length is 15 residues. Germline loops: CDR1 MNHNS, CDR2 SASEGT.

The chain carries TRBV2 and TRBJ1-4; TRBD1 matches at 8 bases. Germline V gives CDR1 SNHLY, CDR2 FYNNEI. V lost 5 bases to trimming and J lost 2 bases; unmatched junction nucleotides: 4. CDR3 length: 15 amino acids. CDR3 region: CASSSRDRTNEKLFF. DNA for the CDR3: TGTGCCAGCAGTAGCCGGGACAGGACTAATGAAAAACTGTTTTTT.

This clonotype was seen a few times. The V gene is TRBV4-2, the J gene TRBJ2-3; D is unresolved. Trimming removed 1 base from V and 4 bases from J, with 12 bases in between. Per the germline V gene, CDR1 is LGHNA and CDR2 is YNFKEQ. The CDR3 contains 15 residues. The CDR3, as DNA: TGTGCCAGCAGCCAAGTTCAATTGGTGTCAGATACGCAGTATTTT. It translates to CASSQVQLVSDTQYF.

This clonotype was observed many times. The chain is built from TRBV7-9 and TRBJ2-5, with 7 positions matching TRBD1. Trimming took 5 bases from V and 0 from J; bases not matched to a gene: 3. There are 14 residues in the CDR3. Germline CDR1 and CDR2: SEHNR and FQNEAQ (reference sequence). CDR3 amino acids: CASSPDRYQETQYF. DNA of the CDR3: TGTGCCAGCAGCCCGGACAGGTACCAAGAGACCCAGTACTTC.

In this sample, this clonotype turned up a few times. This clone may be a read error of a much larger clone one base away. V usage is TRBV7-2 and J usage is TRBJ1-1; TRBD1 agrees at 7 bases. Looked up from germline, CDR1 is SGHTA and CDR2 is FQGNSA. The trim removed 8 bases at V and 3 bases at J, leaving 15 bases unmatched. This CDR3 is 16 amino acids long. CDR3 region: CASGSRTGRGDTEAFF. CDR3 nucleotide sequence: TGTGCCAGCGGCTCCCGGACAGGAAGGGGGGACACTGAAGCTTTCTTT.

There are a few counts of this clonotype. This rearrangement joins TRBV5-5 to TRBJ2-1, with D maybe TRBD2 (6 bases). Trimming removed 10 bases at V and 1 base at J, with 9 bases between. From germline, CDR1 is SGHKS and CDR2 YYEKEE (reference sequence). CDR3 size: 12 residues. The chain's CDR3 is CASGLSYNEQFF. In DNA form, the CDR3 reads TGTGCCTCGGGACTTTCCTACAATGAGCAGTTCTTC.

This clonotype was counted ten times or more. This chain links TRBV5-1 with TRBJ2-7, with D tentatively TRBD2 (5 bases). V shed 1 base and J shed 5 bases, with 13 bases lying between them. The CDR3 covers 14 residues. Germline V CDR1 and CDR2: SGHRS, YFSETQ. The CDR3 is CASSLTGVGDEQYF. The CDR3 nucleotides are TGCGCCAGCAGCTTGACCGGGGTCGGGGACGAGCAGTACTTC.

The chain uses TRBV28 and TRBJ1-4; the D gene is possibly TRBD1 (6 bases). V lost 7 bases and J lost 6, with 15 bases in between. This CDR3 is built from 14 residues. Germline CDR1 MDHEN, CDR2 SYDVKM. The DNA of the CDR3 is TGTGCCAGCAACACACAGGGTATGGATGAAAAACTGTTTTTT. This gives the protein CASNTQGMDEKLFF. The full variable domain, its missing parts supplied by reference TRBV28 and TRBJ1-4, is DVKVTQSSRYLVKRTGEKVFLECVQDMDHENMFWYRQDPGLGLRLIYFSYDVKMKEKGDIPEGYSVSREKKERFSLILESASTNQTSMYLCASNTQGMDEKLFFGSGTQLSVL.

The sample holds many counts of this clonotype. J is TRBJ1-5 and V is TRBV7-2, with D possibly being TRBD1 (6 bases). Looked up from germline, CDR1 is SGHTA and CDR2 is FQGNSA. This CDR3 contains 15 residues. Trimming removed 5 bases at V and 3 bases at J, with 14 bases between. In DNA, the CDR3 is TGTGCCAGCAGCCGAAGCGGGACAAACAATCAGCCCCAGCATTTT. Amino acids: CASSRSGTNNQPQHF.

The chain combines TRBV4-3 with TRBJ1-1, with D perhaps TRBD1 (5 bases). V gave up 3 bases and J gave up 0 bases, with 11 bases separating them. The CDR3 extends over 15 amino acids. Germline V gene lookup returns CDR1 LGHNA and CDR2 YSLEER. CDR3 DNA: TGCGCCAGCAGCCAGGCCTTGGGACTGAACACTGAAGCTTTCTTT. Residues: CASSQALGLNTEAFF.